The 8 T cell receptor beta chains in this list originate from one sample, sequenced in a study of response to subunit inactivated influenza vaccine. TCRdb reanalysed the RT-PCR reads using MiXCR and keeps one entry per CDR3 protein. The sample records some 190,000 distinct CDR3 sequences, approximately 15% being singletons. The sequenced sample was CD8+ T cells sorted from PBMCs, obtained 4 to 6 days after vaccination. These receptors all come from a man over 45 who received an inactivated influenza vaccine.

This rearrangement joins TRBV4-3 to TRBJ2-3; unclear D gene. This CDR3 is built from 15 residues. V was trimmed by 1 base and J by 3 bases, leaving 11 bases between them. Germline V CDR1 and CDR2: LGHNA, YSLEER. DNA for the CDR3: TGCGCCAGCAGCCAAGTAAATCTAGTTACAGATACGCAGTATTTT. Protein: CASSQVNLVTDTQYF.

CDR3 sequence (DNA): TGTGCCAGCACGGGGGAGACAGTGAACACCGGGGAGCTGTTTTTT. Its protein is CASTGETVNTGELFF. The J gene is TRBJ2-2, the V gene TRBV12-3 or TRBV12-4; a possible D gene is TRBD2 (6 bases). This CDR3 comprises 15 residues. V lost 7 bases, J lost 1 base, and 13 bases lay in between.

In its sample, this clonotype was seen once. The genes are TRBV6-6 and TRBJ2-3; tentatively, D is TRBD1 (5 bases). CDR3 length: 16 amino acids. Germline V lookup: CDR1 MNHNY, CDR2 SVGAGI (reference sequence). Trimming stripped 4 bases from V and 6 bases from J, with 20 bases between. DNA of the CDR3: TGTGCCAGCAGTTTCTCCCCGTCAGGGCAGCCTGATACGCAGTATTTT. Encoded protein: CASSFSPSGQPDTQYF.

The chain combines TRBV6-5 with TRBJ2-1, with TRBD2 identical over 8 bases. The junction had 3 bases not matched to a gene; V was cut back by 2 bases and J by 6 bases. The CDR3 consists of 14 residues. Germline assignment: CDR1 MNHEY and CDR2 SVGAGI. The CDR3: CASSYLSGSNEQFF. The CDR3 coding sequence is TGTGCCAGCAGTTACCTCAGCGGGAGCAATGAGCAGTTCTTC.

The chain combines TRBV7-2 with TRBJ2-7, with 8 bases matching TRBD2. V was pared by 1 base and J by 2 bases, with 7 bases of the junction left unmatched. CDR1 and CDR2 from the germline V gene are SGHTA and FQGNSA. This CDR3 spans 16 amino acids. In DNA form, the CDR3 reads TGTGCCAGCAGCTTAGTTCGGCGGGGGGTAACCTACGAGCAGTACTTC. Residues: CASSLVRRGVTYEQYF.

The rearrangement uses TRBV12-3 or TRBV12-4 and TRBJ1-1; tentatively, D is TRBD1 (6 bases). CDR3 length equals 14 residues. Trimming removed 5 bases from V and 3 bases from J, with 13 bases in between. The CDR3 region is CASSPSRGYTEAFF. The CDR3 coding sequence is TGTGCCAGCAGTCCGAGCAGGGGATACACTGAAGCTTTCTTT.

The rearrangement links TRBV5-5 to TRBJ2-1, with D perhaps matching TRBD2 (5 bases). Looked up from germline, CDR1 is SGHKS and CDR2 is YYEKEE (reference sequence). Trimming shortened V by 2 bases and J by 6 bases, and 15 bases separated the two germline ends. The CDR3 covers 15 residues. Written as DNA, the CDR3 is TGTGCCAGCAGCTTTGATGCGGGTTCACTCAATGAGCAGTTCTTC. Translating it yields CASSFDAGSLNEQFF.

The V call is TRBV2, the J call TRBJ1-5, with D uncertain. The CDR3 covers 18 residues. Looked up from germline, CDR1 is SNHLY and CDR2 is FYNNEI. V lost 1 base, J lost 3 bases, and 19 bases lay in between. CDR3 residues: CASSEGGYTSLDNQPQHF. Written as DNA, the CDR3 is TGTGCCAGCAGTGAAGGAGGATACACCTCTTTGGACAATCAGCCCCAGCATTTT.